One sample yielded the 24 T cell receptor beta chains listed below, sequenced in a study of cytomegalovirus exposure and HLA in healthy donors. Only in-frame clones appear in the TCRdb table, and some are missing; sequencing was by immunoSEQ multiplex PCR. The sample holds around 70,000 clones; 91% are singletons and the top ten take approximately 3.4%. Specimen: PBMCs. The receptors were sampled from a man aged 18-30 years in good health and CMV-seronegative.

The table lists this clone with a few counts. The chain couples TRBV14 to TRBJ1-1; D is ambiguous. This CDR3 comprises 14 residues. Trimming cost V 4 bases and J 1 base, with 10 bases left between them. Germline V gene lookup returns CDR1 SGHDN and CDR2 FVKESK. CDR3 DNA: TGTGCCAGCAGCCTAGTTGCGGGGAACACTGAAGCTTTCTTT. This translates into CASSLVAGNTEAFF.

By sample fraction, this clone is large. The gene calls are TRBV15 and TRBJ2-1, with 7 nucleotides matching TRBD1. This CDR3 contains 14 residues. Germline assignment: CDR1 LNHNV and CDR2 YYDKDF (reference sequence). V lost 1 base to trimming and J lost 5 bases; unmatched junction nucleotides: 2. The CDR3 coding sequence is TGTGCCACCAGCAGAGGACAGGGAGACAATGAGCAGTTCTTC. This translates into CATSRGQGDNEQFF.

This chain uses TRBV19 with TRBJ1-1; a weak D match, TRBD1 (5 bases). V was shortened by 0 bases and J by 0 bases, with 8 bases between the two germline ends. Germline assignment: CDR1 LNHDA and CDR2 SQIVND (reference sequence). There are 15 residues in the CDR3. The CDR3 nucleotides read TGTGCCAGTAGTATAGATTCAGGGCTGAACACTGAAGCTTTCTTT. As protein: CASSIDSGLNTEAFF.

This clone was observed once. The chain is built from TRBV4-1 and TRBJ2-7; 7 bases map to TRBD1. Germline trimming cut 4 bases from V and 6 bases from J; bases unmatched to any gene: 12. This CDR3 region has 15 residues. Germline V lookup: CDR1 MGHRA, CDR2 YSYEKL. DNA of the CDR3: TGCGCCAGCAGCCTTGAATCGAGTAACAGGGGCGAGCAGTACTTC. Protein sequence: CASSLESSNRGEQYF.

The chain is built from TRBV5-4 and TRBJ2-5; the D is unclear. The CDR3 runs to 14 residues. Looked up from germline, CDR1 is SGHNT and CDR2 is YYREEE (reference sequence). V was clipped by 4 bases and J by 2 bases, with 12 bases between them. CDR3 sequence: CASSIYNQQETQYF. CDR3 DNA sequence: TGTGCCAGCAGCATATATAACCAGCAAGAGACCCAGTACTTC.

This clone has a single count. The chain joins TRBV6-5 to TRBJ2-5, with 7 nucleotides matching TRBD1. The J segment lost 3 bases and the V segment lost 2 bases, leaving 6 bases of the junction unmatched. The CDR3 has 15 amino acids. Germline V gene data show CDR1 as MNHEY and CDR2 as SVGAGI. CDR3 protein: CASSYMGTEKETQYF. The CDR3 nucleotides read TGTGCCAGCAGTTACATGGGGACAGAAAAAGAGACCCAGTACTTC.

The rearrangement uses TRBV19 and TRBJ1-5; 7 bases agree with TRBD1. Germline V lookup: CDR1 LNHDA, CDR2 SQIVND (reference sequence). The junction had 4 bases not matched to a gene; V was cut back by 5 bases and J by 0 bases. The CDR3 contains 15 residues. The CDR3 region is CASSLGQYSNQPQHF. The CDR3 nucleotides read TGTGCCAGTAGTTTGGGACAGTATAGCAATCAGCCCCAGCATTTT.

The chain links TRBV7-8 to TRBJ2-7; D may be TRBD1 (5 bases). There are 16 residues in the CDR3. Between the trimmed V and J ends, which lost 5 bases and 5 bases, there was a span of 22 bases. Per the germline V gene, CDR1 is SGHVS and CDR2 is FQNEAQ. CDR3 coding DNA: TGTGCCAGCAGCCTCGTGGTAGCAGGGCCCTTGGACGAGCAGTACTTC. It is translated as CASSLVVAGPLDEQYF.

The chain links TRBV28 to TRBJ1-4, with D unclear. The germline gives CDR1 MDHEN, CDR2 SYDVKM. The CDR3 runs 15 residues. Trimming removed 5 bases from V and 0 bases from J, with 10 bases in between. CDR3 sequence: CASSDRHTTNEKLFF. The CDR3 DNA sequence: TGTGCCAGCAGTGATAGACATACAACTAATGAAAAACTGTTTTTT. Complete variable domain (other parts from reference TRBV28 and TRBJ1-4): DVKVTQSSRYLVKRTGEKVFLECVQDMDHENMFWYRQDPGLGLRLIYFSYDVKMKEKGDIPEGYSVSREKKERFSLILESASTNQTSMYLCASSDRHTTNEKLFFGSGTQLSVL.

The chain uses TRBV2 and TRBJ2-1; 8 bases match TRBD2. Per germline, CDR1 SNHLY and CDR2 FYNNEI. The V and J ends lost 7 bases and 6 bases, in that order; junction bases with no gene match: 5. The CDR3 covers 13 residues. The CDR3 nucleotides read TGTGCCAGCATGCGGGGGGCAATCAATGAGCAGTTCTTC. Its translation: CASMRGAINEQFF.

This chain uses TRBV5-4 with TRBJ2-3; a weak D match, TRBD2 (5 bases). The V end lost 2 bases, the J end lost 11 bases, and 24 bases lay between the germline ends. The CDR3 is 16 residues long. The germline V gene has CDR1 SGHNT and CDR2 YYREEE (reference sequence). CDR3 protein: CASSFGQARDRLRQYF. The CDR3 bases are TGTGCCAGCAGCTTTGGGCAGGCGAGGGATCGGTTAAGGCAGTATTTT. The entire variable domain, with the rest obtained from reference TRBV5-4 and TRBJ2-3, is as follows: ETGVTQSPTHLIKTRGQQVTLRCSSQSGHNTVSWYQQALGQGPQFIFQYYREEENGRGNFPPRFSGLQFPNYSSELNVNALELDDSALYLCASSFGQARDRLRQYFGPGTRLTVL.

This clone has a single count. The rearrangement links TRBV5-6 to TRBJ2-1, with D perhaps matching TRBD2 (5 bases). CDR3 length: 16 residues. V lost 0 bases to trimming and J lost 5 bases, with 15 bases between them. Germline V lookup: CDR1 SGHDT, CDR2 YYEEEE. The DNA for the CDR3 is TGTGCCAGCAGCTTGGGGAGGACTGGGCTAAACAATGAGCAGTTCTTC. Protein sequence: CASSLGRTGLNNEQFF.

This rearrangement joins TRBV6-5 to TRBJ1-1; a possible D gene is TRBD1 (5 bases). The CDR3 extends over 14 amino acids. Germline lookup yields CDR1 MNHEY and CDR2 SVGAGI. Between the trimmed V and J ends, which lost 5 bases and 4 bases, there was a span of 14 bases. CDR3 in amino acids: CASSKTAGGTEAFF. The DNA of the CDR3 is TGTGCCAGCAGTAAGACAGCGGGAGGCACTGAAGCTTTCTTT.

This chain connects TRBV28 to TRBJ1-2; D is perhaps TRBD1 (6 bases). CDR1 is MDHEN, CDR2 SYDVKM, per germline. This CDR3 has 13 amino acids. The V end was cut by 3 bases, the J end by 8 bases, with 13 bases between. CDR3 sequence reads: CASSFLRGEGYTF. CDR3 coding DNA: TGTGCCAGCAGTTTTCTCAGGGGTGAAGGCTACACCTTC.

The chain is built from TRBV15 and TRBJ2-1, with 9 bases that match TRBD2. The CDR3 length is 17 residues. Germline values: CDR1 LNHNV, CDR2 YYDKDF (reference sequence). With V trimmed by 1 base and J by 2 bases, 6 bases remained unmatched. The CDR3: CATSRGLREGPYNEQFF. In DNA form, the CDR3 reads TGTGCCACCAGCAGAGGGTTGCGGGAGGGCCCCTACAATGAGCAGTTCTTC.

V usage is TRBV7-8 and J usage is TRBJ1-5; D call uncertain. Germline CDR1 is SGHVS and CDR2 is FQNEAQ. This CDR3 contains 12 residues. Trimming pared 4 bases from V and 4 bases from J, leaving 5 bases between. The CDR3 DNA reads TGTGCCAGCAGCTCATTTAATCAGCCCCAGCATTTT. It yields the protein CASSSFNQPQHF.

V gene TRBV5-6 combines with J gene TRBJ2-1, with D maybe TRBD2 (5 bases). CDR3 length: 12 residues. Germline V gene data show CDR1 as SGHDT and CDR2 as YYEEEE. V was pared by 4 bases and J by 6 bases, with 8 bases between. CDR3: CASSQLGNEQFF. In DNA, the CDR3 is TGTGCCAGCAGCCAACTAGGCAATGAGCAGTTCTTC. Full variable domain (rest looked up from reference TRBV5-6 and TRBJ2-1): DAGVTQSPTHLIKTRGQQVTLRCSPKSGHDTVSWYQQALGQGPQFIFQYYEEEERQRGNFPDRFSGHQFPNYSSELNVNALLLGDSALYLCASSQLGNEQFFGPGTRLTVL.

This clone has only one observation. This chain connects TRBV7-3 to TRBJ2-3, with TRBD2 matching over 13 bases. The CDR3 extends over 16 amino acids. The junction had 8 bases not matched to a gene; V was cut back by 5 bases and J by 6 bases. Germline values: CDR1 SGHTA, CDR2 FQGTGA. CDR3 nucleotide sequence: TGTGCCAGCAGCCCGGGACTAGCGGGACCATGGGATACGCAGTATTTT. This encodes CASSPGLAGPWDTQYF.

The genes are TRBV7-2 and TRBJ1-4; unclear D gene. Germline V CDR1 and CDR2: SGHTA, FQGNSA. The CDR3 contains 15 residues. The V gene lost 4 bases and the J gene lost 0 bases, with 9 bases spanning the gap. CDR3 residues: CASSSYSSTNEKLFF. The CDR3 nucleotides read TGTGCCAGCAGCTCATACTCGTCAACTAATGAAAAACTGTTTTTT. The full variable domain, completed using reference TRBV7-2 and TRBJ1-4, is GAGVSQSPSNKVTEKGKDVELRCDPISGHTALYWYRQSLGQGLEFLIYFQGNSAPDKSGLPSDRFSAERTGGSVSTLTIQRTQQEDSAVYLCASSSYSSTNEKLFFGSGTQLSVL.

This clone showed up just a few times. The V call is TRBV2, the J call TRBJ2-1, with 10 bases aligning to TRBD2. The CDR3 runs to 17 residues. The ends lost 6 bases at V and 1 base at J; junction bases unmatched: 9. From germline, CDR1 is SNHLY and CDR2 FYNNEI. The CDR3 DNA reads TGTGCCAGCAGCTCACGAAAACTAGCGGGATCCTACAATGAGCAGTTCTTC. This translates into CASSSRKLAGSYNEQFF.

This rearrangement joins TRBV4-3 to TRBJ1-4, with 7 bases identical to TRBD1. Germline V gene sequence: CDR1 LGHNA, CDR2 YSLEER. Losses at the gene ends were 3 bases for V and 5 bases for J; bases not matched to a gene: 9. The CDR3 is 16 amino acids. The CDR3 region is CASSQTGRPYNEKLFF. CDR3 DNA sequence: TGCGCCAGCAGCCAGACAGGGCGACCCTACAATGAAAAACTGTTTTTT.

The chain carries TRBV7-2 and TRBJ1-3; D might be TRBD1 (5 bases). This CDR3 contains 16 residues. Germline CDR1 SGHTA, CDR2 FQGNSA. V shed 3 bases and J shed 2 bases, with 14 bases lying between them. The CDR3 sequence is CASSLIQGSAGNTIYF. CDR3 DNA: TGTGCCAGCAGCTTGATCCAGGGTTCGGCTGGAAACACCATATATTTT.

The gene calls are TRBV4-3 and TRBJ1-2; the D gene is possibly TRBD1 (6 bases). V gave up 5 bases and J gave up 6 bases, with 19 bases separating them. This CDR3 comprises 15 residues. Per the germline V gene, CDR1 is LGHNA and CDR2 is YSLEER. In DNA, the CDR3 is TGCGCCAGCAGCTCCCAGGACAGATTTTACGATGGCTACACCTTC. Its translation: CASSSQDRFYDGYTF.

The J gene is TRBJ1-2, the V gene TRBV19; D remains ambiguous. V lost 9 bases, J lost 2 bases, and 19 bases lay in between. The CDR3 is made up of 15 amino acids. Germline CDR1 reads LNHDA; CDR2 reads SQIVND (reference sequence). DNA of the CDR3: TGTGCCAGCATAGTATCCCACAGTGTCAACTATGGCTACACCTTC. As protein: CASIVSHSVNYGYTF.